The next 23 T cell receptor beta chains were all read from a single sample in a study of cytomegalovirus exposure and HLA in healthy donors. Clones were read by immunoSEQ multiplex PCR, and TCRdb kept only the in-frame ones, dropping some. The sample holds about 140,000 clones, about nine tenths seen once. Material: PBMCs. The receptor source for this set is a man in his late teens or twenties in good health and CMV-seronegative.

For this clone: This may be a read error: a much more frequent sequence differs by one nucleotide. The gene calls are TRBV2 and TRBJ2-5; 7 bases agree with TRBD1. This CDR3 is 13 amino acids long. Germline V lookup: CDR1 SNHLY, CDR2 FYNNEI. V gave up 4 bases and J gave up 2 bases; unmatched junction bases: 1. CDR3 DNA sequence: TGTGCCAGCAGTGTGGACAGGCAAGAGACCCAGTACTTC. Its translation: CASSVDRQETQYF.

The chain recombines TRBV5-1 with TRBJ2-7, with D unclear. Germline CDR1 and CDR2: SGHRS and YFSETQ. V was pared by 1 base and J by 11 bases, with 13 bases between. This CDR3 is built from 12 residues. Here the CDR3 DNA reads TGCGCCAGCAGCTTGTCGACACGGCCCGAGTACTTC. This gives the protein CASSLSTRPEYF.

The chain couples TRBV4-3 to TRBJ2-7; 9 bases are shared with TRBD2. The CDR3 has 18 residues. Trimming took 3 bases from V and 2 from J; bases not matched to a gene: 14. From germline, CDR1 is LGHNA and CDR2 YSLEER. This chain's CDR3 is CASSQGGPAGGSPYEQYF. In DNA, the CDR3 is TGCGCCAGCAGCCAGGGGGGACCAGCGGGAGGCTCTCCCTACGAGCAGTACTTC.

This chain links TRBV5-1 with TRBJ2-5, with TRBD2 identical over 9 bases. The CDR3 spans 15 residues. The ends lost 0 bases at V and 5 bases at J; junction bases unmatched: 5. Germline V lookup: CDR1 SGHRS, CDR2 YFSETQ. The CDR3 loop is CASSLERGASETQYF. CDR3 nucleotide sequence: TGCGCCAGCAGCTTGGAGCGGGGGGCAAGTGAGACCCAGTACTTC.

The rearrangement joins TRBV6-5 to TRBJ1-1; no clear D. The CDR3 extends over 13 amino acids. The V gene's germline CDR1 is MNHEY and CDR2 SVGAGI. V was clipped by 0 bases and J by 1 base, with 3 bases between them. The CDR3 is CASSYSQNTEAFF. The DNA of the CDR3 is TGTGCCAGCAGTTACTCACAGAACACTGAAGCTTTCTTT.

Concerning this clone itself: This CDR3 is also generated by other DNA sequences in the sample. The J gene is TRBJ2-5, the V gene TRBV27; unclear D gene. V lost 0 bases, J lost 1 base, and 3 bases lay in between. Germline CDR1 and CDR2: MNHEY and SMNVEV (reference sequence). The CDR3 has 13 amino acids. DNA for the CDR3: TGTGCCAGCAGTTTATCCCTCCAAGAGACCCAGTACTTC. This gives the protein CASSLSLQETQYF.

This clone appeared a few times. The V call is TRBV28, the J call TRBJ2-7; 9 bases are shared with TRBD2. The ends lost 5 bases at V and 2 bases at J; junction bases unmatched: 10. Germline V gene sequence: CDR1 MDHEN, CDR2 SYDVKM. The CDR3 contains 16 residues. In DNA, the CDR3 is TGTGCCAGCAGTCCCTTGAGCGGGAGGCACCCCTACGAGCAGTACTTC. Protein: CASSPLSGRHPYEQYF.

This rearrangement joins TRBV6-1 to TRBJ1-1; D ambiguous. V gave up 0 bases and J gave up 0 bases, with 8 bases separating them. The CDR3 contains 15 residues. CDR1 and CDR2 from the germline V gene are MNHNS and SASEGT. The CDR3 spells CASSEAQFLNTEAFF. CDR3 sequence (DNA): TGTGCCAGCAGTGAAGCCCAGTTCCTGAACACTGAAGCTTTCTTT.

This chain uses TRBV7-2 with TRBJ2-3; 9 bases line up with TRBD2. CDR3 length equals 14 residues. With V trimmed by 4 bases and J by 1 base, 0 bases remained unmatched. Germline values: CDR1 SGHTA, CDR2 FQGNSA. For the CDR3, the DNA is TGTGCCAGCAGCTCTAGCGGGGGCACAGATACGCAGTATTTT. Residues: CASSSSGGTDTQYF.

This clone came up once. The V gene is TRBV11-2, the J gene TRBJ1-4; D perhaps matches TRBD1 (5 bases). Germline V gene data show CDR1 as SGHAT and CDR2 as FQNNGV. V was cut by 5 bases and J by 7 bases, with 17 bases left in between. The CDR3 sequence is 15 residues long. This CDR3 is CASSPVRGGFEKLFF. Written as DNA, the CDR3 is TGTGCCAGCAGCCCCGTTCGCGGGGGGTTTGAAAAACTGTTTTTT.

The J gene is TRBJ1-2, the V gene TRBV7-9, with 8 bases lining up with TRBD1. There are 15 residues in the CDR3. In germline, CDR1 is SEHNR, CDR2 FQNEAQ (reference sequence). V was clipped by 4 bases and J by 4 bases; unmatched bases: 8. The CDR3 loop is CASSSPWGTGYGYTF. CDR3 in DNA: TGTGCCAGCAGCTCTCCATGGGGGACAGGCTATGGCTACACCTTC.

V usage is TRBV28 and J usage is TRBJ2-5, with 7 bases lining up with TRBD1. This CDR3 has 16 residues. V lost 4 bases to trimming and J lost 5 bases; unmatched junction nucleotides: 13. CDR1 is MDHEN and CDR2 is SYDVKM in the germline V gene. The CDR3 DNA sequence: TGTGCCAGCAGTTCCTCTGGGGACAGTCGCACCGAGACCCAGTACTTC. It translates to CASSSSGDSRTETQYF.

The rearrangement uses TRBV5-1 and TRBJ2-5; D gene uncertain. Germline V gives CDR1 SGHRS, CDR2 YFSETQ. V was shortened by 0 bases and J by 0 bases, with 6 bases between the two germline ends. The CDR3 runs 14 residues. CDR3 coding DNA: TGCGCCAGCAGCTTGGTGGCAGACCAAGAGACCCAGTACTTC. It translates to CASSLVADQETQYF. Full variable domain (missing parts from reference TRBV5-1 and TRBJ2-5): KAGVTQTPRYLIKTRGQQVTLSCSPISGHRSVSWYQQTPGQGLQFLFEYFSETQRNKGNFPGRFSGRQFSNSRSEMNVSTLELGDSALYLCASSLVADQETQYFGPGTRLLVL.

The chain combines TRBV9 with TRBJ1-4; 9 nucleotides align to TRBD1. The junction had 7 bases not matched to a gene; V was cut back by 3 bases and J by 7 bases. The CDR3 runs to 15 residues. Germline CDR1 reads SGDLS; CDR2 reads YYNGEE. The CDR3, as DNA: TGTGCCAGCAGCGAGGAGGACAGGGGAGGTGAAAAACTGTTTTTT. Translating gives CASSEEDRGGEKLFF.

Here the CDR3 reads CASSSLARGETQYF. The DNA for the CDR3 is TGTGCCAGCAGCTCCCTGGCCCGGGGAGAGACCCAGTACTTC. V gene TRBV7-6 combines with J gene TRBJ2-5, with D possibly matching TRBD2 (5 bases). The CDR3 spans 14 residues. Trimming took off 4 bases at V and 4 bases at J, with 13 bases between the two ends. Per germline, CDR1 SGHVS and CDR2 FNYEAQ.

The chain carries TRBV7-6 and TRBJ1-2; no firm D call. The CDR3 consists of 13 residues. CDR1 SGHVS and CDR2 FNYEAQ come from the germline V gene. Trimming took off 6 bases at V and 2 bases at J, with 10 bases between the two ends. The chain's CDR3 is CASSPDGNYGYTF. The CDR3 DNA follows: TGTGCCAGCAGTCCAGACGGGAACTATGGCTACACCTTC.

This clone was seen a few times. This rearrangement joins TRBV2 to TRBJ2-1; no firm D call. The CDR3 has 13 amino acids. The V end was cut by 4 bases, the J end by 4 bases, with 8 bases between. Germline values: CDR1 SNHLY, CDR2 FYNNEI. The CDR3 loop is CASSVALYNEQFF. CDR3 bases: TGTGCCAGCAGTGTAGCCTTGTACAATGAGCAGTTCTTC.

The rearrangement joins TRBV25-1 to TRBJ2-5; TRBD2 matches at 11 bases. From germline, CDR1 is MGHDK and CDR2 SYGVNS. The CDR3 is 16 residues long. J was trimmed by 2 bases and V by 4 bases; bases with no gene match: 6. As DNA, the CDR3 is TGTGCCAGCAGTGGGCCCGGGACTAGCGGACAAGAGACCCAGTACTTC. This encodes CASSGPGTSGQETQYF.

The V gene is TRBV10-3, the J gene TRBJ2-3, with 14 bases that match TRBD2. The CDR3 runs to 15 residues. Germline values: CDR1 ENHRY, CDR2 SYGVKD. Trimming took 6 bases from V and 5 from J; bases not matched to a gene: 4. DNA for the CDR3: TGTGCCATCAGCCAGACTAGCGGGGGGGAAGATACGCAGTATTTT. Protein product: CAISQTSGGEDTQYF.

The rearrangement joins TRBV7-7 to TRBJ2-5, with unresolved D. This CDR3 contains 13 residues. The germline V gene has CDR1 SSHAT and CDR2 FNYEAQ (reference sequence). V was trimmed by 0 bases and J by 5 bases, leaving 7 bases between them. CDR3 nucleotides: TGTGCCAGCAGCTTAGCGCAGTGGGAGACCCAGTACTTC. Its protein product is CASSLAQWETQYF. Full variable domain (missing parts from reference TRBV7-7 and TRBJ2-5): GAGVSQSPRYKVTKRGQDVTLRCDPISSHATLYWYQQALGQGPEFLTYFNYEAQPDKSGLPSDRFSAERPEGSISTLTIQRTEQRDSAMYRCASSLAQWETQYFGPGTRLLVL.

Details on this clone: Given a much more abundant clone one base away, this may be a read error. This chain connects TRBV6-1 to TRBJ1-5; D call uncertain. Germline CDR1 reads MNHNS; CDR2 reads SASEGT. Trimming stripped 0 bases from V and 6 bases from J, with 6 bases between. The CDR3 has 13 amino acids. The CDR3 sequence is CASSEAETQPQHF. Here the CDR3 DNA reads TGTGCCAGCAGTGAAGCGGAGACTCAGCCCCAGCATTTT.

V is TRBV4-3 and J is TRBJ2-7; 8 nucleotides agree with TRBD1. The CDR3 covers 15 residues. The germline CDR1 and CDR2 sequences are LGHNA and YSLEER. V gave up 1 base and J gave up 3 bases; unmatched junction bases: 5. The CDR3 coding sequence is TGCGCCAGCAGCCAAGTAGGACAGGGCTTCTACGAGCAGTACTTC. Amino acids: CASSQVGQGFYEQYF.

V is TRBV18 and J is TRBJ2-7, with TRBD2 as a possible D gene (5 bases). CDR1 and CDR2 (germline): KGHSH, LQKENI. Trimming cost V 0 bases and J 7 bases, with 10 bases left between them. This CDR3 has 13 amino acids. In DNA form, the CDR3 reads TGTGCCAGCTCACCACCGGACTTTCTGGAGCAGTACTTC. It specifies CASSPPDFLEQYF. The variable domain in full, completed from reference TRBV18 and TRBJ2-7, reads NAGVMQNPRHLVRRRGQEARLRCSPMKGHSHVYWYRQLPEEGLKFMVYLQKENIIDESGMPKERFSAEFPKEGPSILRIQQVVRGDSAAYFCASSPPDFLEQYFGPGTRLTVT.